This note documents a single T cell receptor (beta chain) sequence. Its target is unknown. This record belongs to a study of blood T cells in healthy people across ages. Study conclusions and caveats: Any conclusive comparison of naive versus antigen-experienced cells was prevented by using unsorted PBMCs.

PCR was performed a second time for roughly 6 to 12 cycles using a sample-barcoded 5' primer and a J-beta primer mix. One entry per CDR3 protein results from TCRdb running MiXCR on the 5' RACE reads. Of about 1.4 million distinct CDR3 sequences listed, 59% are singletons. Per germline, CDR1 SGHTA and CDR2 FQGNSA. The CDR3 runs 15 residues. V was trimmed by 5 bases and J by 3 bases, leaving 17 bases between them. The V gene is TRBV7-2, the J gene TRBJ2-7; no firm D call. The clonotype was recovered from a man younger than 35 in good health. Sequenced: blood. CDR3 nucleotide sequence: TGTGCCAGCAGCGGATCGACCTTTAAGTACTACGAGCAGTACTTC. This encodes CASSGSTFKYYEQYF.